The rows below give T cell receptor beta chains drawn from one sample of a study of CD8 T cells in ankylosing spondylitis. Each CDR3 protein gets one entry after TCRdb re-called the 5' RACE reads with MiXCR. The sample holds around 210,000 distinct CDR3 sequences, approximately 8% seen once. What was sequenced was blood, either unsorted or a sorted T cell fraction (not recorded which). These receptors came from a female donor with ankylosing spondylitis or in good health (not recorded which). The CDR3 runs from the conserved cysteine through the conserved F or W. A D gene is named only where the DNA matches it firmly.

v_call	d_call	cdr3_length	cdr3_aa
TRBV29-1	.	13	CSVDSSLENTIYF
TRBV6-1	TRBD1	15	CASTFETGGPYEQYF
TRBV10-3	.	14	CAISADDNTGELFF
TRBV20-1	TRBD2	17	CSARDWVRLAGGNEQFF
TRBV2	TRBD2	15	CASSDGTSGRNIQYF
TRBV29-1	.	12	CSVELAGYEQFF
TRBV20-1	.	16	CSARNPMRQVSYEQYF
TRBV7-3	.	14	CASSLRGRDTEAFF
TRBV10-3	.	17	CAIRPGQGGTGGNEQFF
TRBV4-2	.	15	CASSQDQGSNQPQHF
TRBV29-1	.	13	CSVAGHTYNEQFF
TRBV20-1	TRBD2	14	CSAPSGRNNNEQFF
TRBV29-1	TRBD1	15	CSVEFWTGQGAEAFF
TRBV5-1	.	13	CASSFGLNNEQFF
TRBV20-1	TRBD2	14	CSAIWGGSQETQYF
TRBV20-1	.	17	CSARDPWGARPNTEAFF
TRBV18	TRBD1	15	CASSPARDRGTEAFF
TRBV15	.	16	CATSREGISGANVLTF
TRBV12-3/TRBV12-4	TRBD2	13	CATLAGSWDEQFF
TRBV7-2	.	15	CASSLAGVNYNEQFF
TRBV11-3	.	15	CASSPGTPTSGELFF
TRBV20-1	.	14	CSAPDGLPGNTIYF
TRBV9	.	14	CASQVNAGTGELFF
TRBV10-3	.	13	CAISYRLDSPLHF
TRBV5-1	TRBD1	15	CASSSGTGNTGELFF
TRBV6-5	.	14	CASSSQGLPPEQYF
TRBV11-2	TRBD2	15	CASSLGTSETDTQYF
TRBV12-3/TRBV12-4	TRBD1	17	CASSLGATGGGYTEAFF
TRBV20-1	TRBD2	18	CSAEGIATSGRANYEQYF
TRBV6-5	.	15	CASSYASSGDTEAFF
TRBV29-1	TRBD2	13	CSLSGRAYNEQFF
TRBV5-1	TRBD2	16	CASSPRVTSFGNEQFF
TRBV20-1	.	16	CSASPSRGSTQETQYF
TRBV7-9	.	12	CASSLDTDGYTF
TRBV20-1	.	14	CSASRAGANQPQHF
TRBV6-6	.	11	CASRTNYGYTF
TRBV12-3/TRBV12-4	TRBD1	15	CASSLGQGADTEAFF
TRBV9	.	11	CASSEGNEQFF
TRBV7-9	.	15	CASSLHDNPVDTQYF
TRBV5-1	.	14	CASSEADGYYEQYF
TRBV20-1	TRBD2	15	CSASGPGLEFNEQFF
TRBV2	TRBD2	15	CASSAASGRVGEQFF
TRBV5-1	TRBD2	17	CASSLGLAGGEDGEQFF
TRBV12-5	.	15	CASGWEGLSDYGYTF
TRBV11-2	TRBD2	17	CASSSPGGGGGTGELFF
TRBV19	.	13	CASSTQGGYEQYF